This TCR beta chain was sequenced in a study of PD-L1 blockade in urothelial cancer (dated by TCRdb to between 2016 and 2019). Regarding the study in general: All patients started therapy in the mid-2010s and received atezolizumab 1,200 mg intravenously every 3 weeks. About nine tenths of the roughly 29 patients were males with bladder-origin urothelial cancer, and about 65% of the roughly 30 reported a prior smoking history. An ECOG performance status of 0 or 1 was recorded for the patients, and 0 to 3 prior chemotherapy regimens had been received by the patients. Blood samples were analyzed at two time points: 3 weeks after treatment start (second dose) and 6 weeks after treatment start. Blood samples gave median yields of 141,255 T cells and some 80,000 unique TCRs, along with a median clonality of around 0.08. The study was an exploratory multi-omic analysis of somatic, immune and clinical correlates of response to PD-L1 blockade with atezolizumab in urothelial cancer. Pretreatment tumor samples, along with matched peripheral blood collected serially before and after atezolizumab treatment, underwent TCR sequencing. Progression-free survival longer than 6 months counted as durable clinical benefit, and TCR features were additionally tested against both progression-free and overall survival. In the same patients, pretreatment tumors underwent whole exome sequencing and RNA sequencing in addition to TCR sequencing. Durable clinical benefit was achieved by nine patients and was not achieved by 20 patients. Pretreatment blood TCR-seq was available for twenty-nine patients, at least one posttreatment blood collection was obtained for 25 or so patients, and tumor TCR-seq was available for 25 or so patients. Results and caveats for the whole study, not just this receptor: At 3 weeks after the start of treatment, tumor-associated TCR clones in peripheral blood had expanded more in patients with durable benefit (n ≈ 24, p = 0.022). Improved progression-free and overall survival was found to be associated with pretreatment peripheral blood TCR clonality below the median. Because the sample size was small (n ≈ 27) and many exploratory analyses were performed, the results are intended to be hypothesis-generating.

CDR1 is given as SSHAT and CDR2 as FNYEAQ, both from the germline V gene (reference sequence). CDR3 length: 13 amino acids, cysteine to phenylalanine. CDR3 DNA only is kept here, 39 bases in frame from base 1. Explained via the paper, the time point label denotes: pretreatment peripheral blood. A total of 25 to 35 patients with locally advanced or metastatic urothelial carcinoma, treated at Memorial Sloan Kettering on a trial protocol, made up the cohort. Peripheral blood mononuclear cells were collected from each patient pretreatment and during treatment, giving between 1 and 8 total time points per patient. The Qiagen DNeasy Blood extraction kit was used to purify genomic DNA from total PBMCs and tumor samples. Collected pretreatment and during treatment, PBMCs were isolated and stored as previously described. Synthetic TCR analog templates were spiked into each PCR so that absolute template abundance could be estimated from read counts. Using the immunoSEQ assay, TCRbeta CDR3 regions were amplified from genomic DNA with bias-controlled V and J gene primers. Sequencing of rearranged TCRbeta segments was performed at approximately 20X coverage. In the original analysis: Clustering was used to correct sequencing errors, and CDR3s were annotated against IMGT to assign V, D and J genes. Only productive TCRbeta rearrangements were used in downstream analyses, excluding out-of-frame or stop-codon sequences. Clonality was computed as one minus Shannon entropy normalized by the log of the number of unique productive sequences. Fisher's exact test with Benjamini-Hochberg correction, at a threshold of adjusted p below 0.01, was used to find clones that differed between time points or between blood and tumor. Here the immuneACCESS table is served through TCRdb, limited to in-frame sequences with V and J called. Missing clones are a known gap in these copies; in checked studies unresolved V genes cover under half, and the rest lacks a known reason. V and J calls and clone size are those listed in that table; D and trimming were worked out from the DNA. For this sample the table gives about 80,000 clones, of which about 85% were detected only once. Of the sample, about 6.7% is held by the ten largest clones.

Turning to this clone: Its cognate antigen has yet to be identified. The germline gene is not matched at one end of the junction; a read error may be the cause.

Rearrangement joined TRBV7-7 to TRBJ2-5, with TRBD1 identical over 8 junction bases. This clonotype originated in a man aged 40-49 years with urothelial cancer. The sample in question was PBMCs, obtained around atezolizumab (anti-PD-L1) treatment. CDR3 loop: CASSPDRGETQYF. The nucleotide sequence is TGTGCTAGCAGCCCTGACAGGGGAGAGACCCAGTACTTC.